A selection of T cell receptor beta chains follows, all from one sample in a study of beta chain features in type 1 diabetes. Produced via immunoSEQ multiplex PCR; TCRdb's table is partial and in-frame only. This sample yields 150,000 to 200,000 clones, of which just over 9% are seen a single time; 2% to 3% belongs to the top ten. Sequenced material: central memory CD4+ T cells from blood. The receptor source for this set is a woman between 18 and 29 years old in good health. Each CDR3 is given with its conserved first and last residue. The D gene is left open where the match is weak. The size field is filled for only some rows; it gives once, few, many or a size class.

V,J,size,D,CDR3,DNA
TRBV27,TRBJ2-1,few,NA,CASSLNLEVVYNEQFF,TGTGCCAGCAGTTTAAACCTAGAGGTGGTATACAATGAGCAGTTCTTC
TRBV29-1,TRBJ1-2,NA,NA,CSVESETYGYTF,TGCAGCGTTGAATCGGAGACCTATGGCTACACCTTC
TRBV20-1,TRBJ2-5,few,NA,CSAHREETQYF,TGCAGTGCCCACAGGGAAGAGACCCAGTACTTC
TRBV7-7,TRBJ2-2,NA,TRBD2,CASRLAGGNTGELFF,TGTGCTAGCAGGCTAGCGGGGGGAAACACCGGGGAGCTGTTTTTT
TRBV7-8,TRBJ2-3,NA,TRBD2,CASSLTGTSGASTDTQYF,TGTGCCAGCAGCTTAACTGGGACTAGCGGGGCTAGCACAGATACGCAGTATTTT
TRBV30,TRBJ1-5,few,NA,CAWSAGSNQPQHF,TGTGCCTGGAGTGCAGGGAGCAATCAGCCCCAGCATTTT
TRBV5-6,TRBJ2-2,NA,TRBD1,CASSLVFRQGANTGELFF,TGTGCCAGCAGCTTGGTTTTCCGGCAGGGGGCGAACACCGGGGAGCTGTTTTTT
TRBV19,TRBJ2-5,NA,TRBD2,CASSMGTSAAETQYF,TGTGCCAGTAGTATGGGGACTAGCGCGGCGGAGACCCAGTACTTC
TRBV2,TRBJ2-3,NA,NA,CASSPTDTQYF,TGTGCCAGCAGTCCTACAGATACGCAGTATTTT
TRBV27,TRBJ2-7,many,TRBD1,CASSLSAQGAGEQYF,TGTGCCAGCAGTTTATCGGCACAGGGGGCGGGCGAGCAGTACTTC
TRBV5-6,TRBJ1-2,NA,TRBD1,CASSFYRWRDSHSYGYTF,TGTGCCAGCAGCTTCTACCGCTGGAGGGACAGTCACTCCTATGGCTACACCTTC
TRBV15,TRBJ2-1,NA,TRBD2,CATSLNSGRRGEQFF,TGTGCCACCAGCTTAAATAGCGGGAGGCGGGGTGAGCAGTTCTTC
TRBV4-2,TRBJ2-1,NA,TRBD1,CASSHYGQGSYNEQFF,TGTGCCAGCAGCCACTACGGACAGGGCTCCTACAATGAGCAGTTCTTC
TRBV11-2,TRBJ2-5,NA,NA,CASGTRSQETQYF,TGTGCCAGCGGTACTAGATCCCAAGAGACCCAGTACTTC
TRBV7-2,TRBJ2-1,NA,NA,CASSLDGAGNYNEQFF,TGTGCCAGCAGCTTAGATGGGGCGGGAAACTACAATGAGCAGTTCTTC
TRBV5-4,TRBJ2-5,few,NA,CASSLVFSEETQYF,TGTGCCAGCAGCTTGGTGTTCAGCGAAGAGACCCAGTACTTC
TRBV6-6,TRBJ2-7,NA,TRBD2,CASGTSGTEQYF,TGTGCCAGCGGGACTAGCGGGACCGAGCAGTACTTC
TRBV30,TRBJ1-1,NA,TRBD1,CAWSGGQAEAFF,TGTGCCTGGAGTGGGGGACAGGCGGAAGCTTTCTTT
TRBV7-2,TRBJ1-5,NA,NA,CASSPRSRELQQPQHF,TGTGCCAGCAGCCCACGGAGTCGCGAGCTCCAACAGCCCCAGCATTTT
TRBV14,TRBJ2-3,NA,TRBD2,CASSRTSGSTDTQYF,TGTGCCAGCAGCCGAACTAGCGGGAGCACAGATACGCAGTATTTT
TRBV7-2,TRBJ2-7,NA,NA,CASSLAGGAYEQYF,TGTGCCAGCAGCTTAGCAGGGGGTGCCTACGAGCAGTACTTC
TRBV7-2,TRBJ2-7,few,NA,CASSPSGGKAYEQYF,TGTGCCAGCAGCCCTAGTGGGGGGAAAGCCTACGAGCAGTACTTC
TRBV7-2,TRBJ1-2,NA,NA,CASSSDMTYGYTF,TGTGCCAGCAGCTCGGACATGACCTATGGCTACACCTTC
TRBV9,TRBJ2-3,few,TRBD2,CASSVSGRARGDTQYF,TGTGCCAGCAGCGTAAGTGGGAGGGCCCGGGGAGATACGCAGTATTTT
TRBV9,TRBJ2-3,NA,TRBD2,CASSVSSALAGADTQYF,TGTGCCAGCAGCGTTTCTAGCGCGCTAGCGGGGGCAGATACGCAGTATTTT
TRBV18,TRBJ2-5,few,NA,CASSPPSQETQYF,TGTGCCAGCTCACCCCCCTCCCAAGAGACCCAGTACTTC
TRBV7-2,TRBJ1-2,NA,NA,CASSVSGTPYGYTF,TGTGCCAGCAGCGTCTCCGGGACACCCTATGGCTACACCTTC
TRBV4-1,TRBJ2-1,few,TRBD1,CASSQPTGGTYNEQFF,TGCGCCAGCAGCCAGCCCACAGGGGGGACCTACAATGAGCAGTTCTTC
TRBV5-1,TRBJ2-4,few,NA,CASSLGAGGTKNIQYF,TGCGCCAGCAGCTTGGGGGCAGGGGGGACCAAAAACATTCAGTACTTC
TRBV7-8,TRBJ2-5,few,NA,CASSSPVWADQETQYF,TGTGCCAGCAGCTCGCCGGTTTGGGCAGACCAAGAGACCCAGTACTTC
TRBV10-3,TRBJ2-5,few,NA,CAISDPDRGGGQETQYF,TGTGCCATCAGTGACCCCGACAGGGGAGGGGGCCAAGAGACCCAGTACTTC
TRBV30,TRBJ1-6,few,NA,CACRTDGGDSPLHF,TGTGCCTGTCGGACGGACGGGGGTGATTCACCCCTCCACTTT
TRBV19,TRBJ2-6,NA,TRBD1,CASRDRAISGANVLTF,TGTGCCAGTAGGGACAGGGCCATCTCTGGGGCCAACGTCCTGACTTTC
TRBV4-3,TRBJ2-3,NA,TRBD1,CASSHRTGGDTQYF,TGCGCCAGCAGCCACAGGACAGGGGGAGATACGCAGTATTTT
TRBV25-1,TRBJ2-7,NA,TRBD1,CASRGQGADEQYF,TGTGCCAGCAGGGGACAGGGGGCTGACGAGCAGTACTTC
TRBV11-2,TRBJ2-3,NA,NA,CASSLVGGAGKDMWYTQYF,TGTGCCAGCAGCTTAGTTGGTGGGGCCGGTAAAGACATGTGGTATACGCAGTATTTT
TRBV30,TRBJ1-1,NA,TRBD1,CAWTRDRGNTEAFF,TGTGCCTGGACAAGGGACAGGGGGAACACTGAAGCTTTCTTT